What follows is one T cell receptor beta chain and its context. Antigen: not known. One junction end disagrees with the germline gene, perhaps due to a read error. The sample comes from a study of response to subunit inactivated influenza vaccine. General observations from the study: The authors put forward the suggestion that each seasonal influenza vaccination may bring in only a limited number of new T cells.

The CDR3 has 18 amino acids. TCRdb reanalysed the RT-PCR reads using MiXCR and keeps one entry per CDR3 protein. The repertoire holds around 470,000 distinct CDR3 sequences, with approximately 7.8% as singletons. The TCR sequence derives from a man between 50 and 69 years old who received an inactivated influenza vaccine. The sample was PBMCs from blood, taken about 24 months after vaccination. The gene calls are TRBV12-3 or TRBV12-4 and TRBJ2-1, with 8 bases that match TRBD2. The CDR3 DNA sequence: TGTGCCTGCAGTTTAGAGGTGGGGCTAGCGGGCTCCTACAATGAGCAGTTCTTC. Translation gives CACSLEVGLAGSYNEQFF.